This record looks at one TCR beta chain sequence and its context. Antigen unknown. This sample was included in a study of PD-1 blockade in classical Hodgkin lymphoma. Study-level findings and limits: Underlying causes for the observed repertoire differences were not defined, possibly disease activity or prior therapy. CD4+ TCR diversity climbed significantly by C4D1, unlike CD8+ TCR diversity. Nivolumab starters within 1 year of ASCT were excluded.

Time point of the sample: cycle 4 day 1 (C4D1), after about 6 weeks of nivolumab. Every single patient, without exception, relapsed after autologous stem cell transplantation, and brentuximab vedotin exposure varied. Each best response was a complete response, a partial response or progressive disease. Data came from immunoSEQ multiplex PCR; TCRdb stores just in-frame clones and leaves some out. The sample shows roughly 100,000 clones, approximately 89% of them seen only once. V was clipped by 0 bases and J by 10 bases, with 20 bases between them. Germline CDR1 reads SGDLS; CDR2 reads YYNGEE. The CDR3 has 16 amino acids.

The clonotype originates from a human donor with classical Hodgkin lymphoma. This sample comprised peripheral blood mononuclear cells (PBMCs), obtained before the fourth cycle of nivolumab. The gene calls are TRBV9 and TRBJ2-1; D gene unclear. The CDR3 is CASSVGLEPLMSEQFF. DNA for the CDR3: TGTGCCAGCAGCGTAGGTTTGGAGCCGTTAATGAGCGAGCAGTTCTTC. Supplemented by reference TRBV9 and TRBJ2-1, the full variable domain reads DSGVTQTPKHLITATGQRVTLRCSPRSGDLSVYWYQQSLDQGLQFLIQYYNGEERAKGNILERFSAQQFPDLHSELNLSSLELGDSALYFCASSVGLEPLMSEQFFGPGTRLTVL.